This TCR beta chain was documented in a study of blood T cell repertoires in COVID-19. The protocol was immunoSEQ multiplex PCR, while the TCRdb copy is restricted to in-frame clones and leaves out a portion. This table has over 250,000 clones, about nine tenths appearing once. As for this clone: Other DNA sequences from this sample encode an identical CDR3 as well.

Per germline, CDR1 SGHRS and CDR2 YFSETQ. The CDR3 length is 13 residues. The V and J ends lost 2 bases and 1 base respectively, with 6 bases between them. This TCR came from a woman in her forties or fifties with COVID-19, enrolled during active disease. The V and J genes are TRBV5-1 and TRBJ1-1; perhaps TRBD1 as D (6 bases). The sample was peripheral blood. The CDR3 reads CASSLQGNTEAFF. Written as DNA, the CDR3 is TGCGCCAGCAGCTTACAGGGGAACACTGAAGCTTTCTTT.